A selection of T cell receptor beta chains follows, all from one sample in a study of T-cell reconstitution after alpha-beta-depleted transplantation in children. TCRdb used MiXCR to reprocess the PCR reads, holding one entry per CDR3 protein. The data show over 80,000 distinct CDR3 sequences, with about 22% seen just once and roughly a fifth held by the top ten. The material was PBMCs, obtained before TCRalphabeta/CD19-depleted stem cell transplant. The receptors originated from a boy younger than 10 with acute lymphoblastic leukemia, due to receive a stem cell transplant. CDR3s include the opening cysteine and the closing phenylalanine or tryptophan. A D gene is named only where the DNA matches it firmly. Clone size, where shown, is once, few, many, or a class for clones that have expanded.

>TRBV20-1|.|TRBJ2-7|few
CSARIQGRQPYEQYF
TGCAGTGCTAGGATCCAAGGACGCCAGCCCTACGAGCAGTACTTC
>TRBV7-9|.|TRBJ2-5|few
CASSLIRTSGQETQYF
TGTGCCAGCAGCTTAATACGCACCTCGGGGCAAGAGACCCAGTACTTC
>TRBV11-1|TRBD2|TRBJ2-7|few
CASSPGGASGISSYEQYF
TGTGCCAGCAGCCCCGGCGGGGCTAGCGGGATCAGCTCCTACGAGCAGTACTTC
>TRBV10-3|.|TRBJ2-3|few
CASGLGTDTQYF
TGTGCCTCGGGACTGGGCACAGATACGCAGTATTTT
>TRBV28|TRBD2|TRBJ2-3|few
CASSLPLASGGGDTQYF
TGTGCCAGCAGTTTACCCCTCGCTAGCGGAGGAGGAGATACGCAGTATTTT
>TRBV29-1|.|TRBJ2-3|.
CSAKDGTDTQYF
TGCAGCGCTAAGGACGGCACAGATACGCAGTATTTT
>TRBV20-1|.|TRBJ2-7|.
CSARTGSAYEQYF
TGCAGTGCTAGGACAGGATCGGCCTACGAGCAGTACTTC
>TRBV20-1|.|TRBJ2-4|few
CSANLGGHIQYF
TGCAGTGCTAATTTAGGGGGTCACATTCAGTACTTC
>TRBV11-2|.|TRBJ2-1|few
CASSLDGNSYNEQFF
TGTGCCAGCAGCTTAGACGGAAATTCCTACAATGAGCAGTTCTTC
>TRBV5-1|TRBD2|TRBJ2-7|.
CASSSKTSGGSYEQYF
TGCGCCAGCAGCTCGAAGACTAGCGGAGGCTCCTACGAGCAGTACTTC
>TRBV28|.|TRBJ2-3|.
CASSDWRKTTDTQYF
TGTGCCAGCAGTGATTGGCGGAAGACCACAGATACGCAGTATTTT
>TRBV12-3/TRBV12-4|TRBD1|TRBJ2-7|few
CASSRDRSYEQYF
TGTGCCAGCAGCAGGGACAGATCCTACGAGCAGTACTTC
>TRBV6-5|TRBD2|TRBJ2-1|few
CASSYSPGSGVYNEQFF
TGTGCCAGCAGTTACTCCCCGGGAAGCGGGGTCTACAATGAGCAGTTCTTC
>TRBV24-1|.|TRBJ2-2|few
CATSGGRVNTGELFF
TGTGCCACCAGTGGGGGCAGGGTGAACACCGGGGAGCTGTTTTTT
>TRBV5-6|TRBD2|TRBJ2-1|many
CASSLLSGLAGWYNEQFF
TGTGCCAGCAGCCTCCTCTCCGGACTAGCGGGATGGTACAATGAGCAGTTCTTC
>TRBV5-1|.|TRBJ2-3|few
CASQGPTDTQYF
TGCGCCAGCCAGGGTCCGACAGATACGCAGTATTTT
>TRBV28|TRBD2|TRBJ2-1|.
CATLGASGYNEQFF
TGTGCCACCCTAGGGGCTAGCGGATACAATGAGCAGTTCTTC
>TRBV7-2|.|TRBJ2-3|few
CASSPPLGTAPPDTQYF
TGTGCCAGCAGCCCCCCCTTAGGCACAGCACCCCCAGATACGCAGTATTTT
>TRBV6-1|TRBD2|TRBJ2-1|.
CASSERWASLAEVGGEQFF
TGTGCCAGCAGTGAAAGATGGGCCTCGCTAGCGGAGGTCGGCGGTGAGCAGTTCTTC
>TRBV12-3/TRBV12-4|.|TRBJ2-2|.
CASSTSPGGELFF
TGTGCCAGCAGCACTAGCCCAGGGGGGGAGCTGTTTTTT
>TRBV3-1|.|TRBJ1-2|.
CASSLLRGLDGYTF
TGTGCCAGCAGCCTACTCCGGGGGCTGGATGGCTACACCTTC
>TRBV7-2|.|TRBJ1-5|.
CASSLVVGQWNQPQHF
TGTGCCAGCAGCTTAGTGGTGGGGCAATGGAATCAGCCCCAGCATTTT